This TCR beta chain comes out of a study of tumor-infiltrating lymphocytes in primary liver carcinoma. Extraction of RNA together with DNA used about 18-31 mg of unsorted bulk tissue. There were over 85% viable tumor cells in every single sample of tumor. Comments on this clonotype: Antigen unknown.

Study-wide findings and caveats: The top-250-clone fraction was significantly higher in tumors than in blood (p = 0.039).

The CDR3 covers 14 residues. Per germline, CDR1 SGHRS and CDR2 YFSETQ. V lost 8 bases and J lost 2; bases outside the gene matches: 9. Synthesis of TCR beta cDNA was carried out from about 0.55 ug total RNA with a constant-region primer. Amplification in three nested multiplex PCR rounds with slightly modified ARM-PCR gave rise to TCR beta libraries. Forward primers for TRBV1-TRBV30 and a C-beta reverse primer served the first two PCR rounds, at 10 cycles each. TCRdb re-called the multiplex PCR reads with MiXCR, one entry per CDR3 protein. The sample records approximately 110,000 distinct CDR3 sequences, around 62% being singletons.

The TCR comes from a woman aged 60-75 years with primary liver carcinoma and hepatitis B virus infection. The sample was liver tumor tissue from sampling region 1. Subset: tumor region T1, superior pole. The chain combines TRBV5-1 with TRBJ2-7; TRBD1 matches 8 bases. The CDR3 here is CASSTKQGAYEQYF. CDR3 bases: TGCGCCAGTAGCACCAAACAGGGGGCCTACGAGCAGTACTTC.